This T cell receptor (beta chain) was sequenced during a study of OX40 agonist ivuxolimab in advanced cancers. At the level of the whole study: Ivuxolimab was an agonistic, fully human IgG2 monoclonal antibody directed against OX40 (CD134), a costimulatory receptor. Intravenous ivuxolimab was administered to patients every 2 weeks at six dose levels: 0.01, 0.1, 0.3, 1.5, 3 and 10 mg/kg. Of the 50 to 55 dose-escalation patients, hepatocellular carcinoma was present in about 20, melanoma in approximately 15, renal cell carcinoma in 9 and head and neck cancer in 9. In the dose-escalation cohort, approximately 82% of patients were male, and the mean age was roughly 60 years with a range of roughly 20 to 80. Prior anti-PD-1, anti-PD-L1 or anti-CTLA-4 therapy was permitted, and checkpoint inhibitors had been received by 30% to 40% of dose-escalation patients. Partial responses occurred in three dose-escalation patients: two with cutaneous melanoma and one with hepatocellular carcinoma. Peripheral TCRbeta sequencing was intended to test whether TCR sequence diversity was altered and clonal T-cell expansion was caused by ivuxolimab. The paper describes the monotherapy dose-escalation part (N of about 54 patients) of the phase I trial of ivuxolimab. Results and caveats for the whole study, not just this receptor: In the 0.1-3.0 mg/kg groups, partial responders were among the patients with the lowest normalized peripheral clonal expansion, particularly in CD8+ T cells. The antigen specificity of the clonally expanded peripheral T cells was not determined. After ivuxolimab, CD8+ T cells had more expanded clones than CD4+ T cells on average. Low levels of normalized T-cell clonal expansion were also shown by some nonresponding patients. Clonal expansion of both CD4+ and CD8+ blood T cells was observed from baseline to week 6 at doses 0.1 to 3.0 mg/kg.

Concerning this clone itself: No antigen is known for it. The sample holds no much larger clone one base away, and base qualities are not on file.

The trial excluded patients who had a history of autoimmune disease or who were on systemic immunosuppression. Peripheral blood for TCR sequencing was collected from all dose cohorts at baseline, on cycle 4 day 1, and on cycle 7 day 1. Samples were obtained from an open-label, multicenter, first-in-human phase I dose-escalation trial of ivuxolimab. Adults with locally advanced or metastatic melanoma, renal cell, hepatocellular, or head and neck squamous cell carcinoma were enrolled in the trial. Before TCR sequencing, CD4+ T cells and CD8+ T cells were sorted from peripheral blood as separate populations. Genomic DNA was isolated from the sorted cells so that the TCRbeta CDR3 region could be sequenced. TCRbeta CDR3 regions were sequenced using the immunoSEQ Assay. TCRdb provides this immuneACCESS table in a form limited to in-frame rearrangements. Some clones are lacking; in checked studies, under half of them reflect an unresolved V gene, and why the rest are absent is not known. The sample yields 20,000 to 25,000 clones; around three quarters were counted once. The top ten clonotypes cover roughly 15% of the sample.

V lost 3 bases and J lost 5 bases; the stretch between them is 16 bases long. According to the germline V gene, CDR1 reads SGHTA and CDR2 reads FQGTGA. Measured from the cysteine to the phenylalanine, the CDR3 is 15 residues long. Here the CDR3 DNA is all that survives: 45 bases in frame from base 1. The material was CD4+ or CD8+ T cells sorted from blood, obtained in a trial of the OX40 agonist ivuxolimab. The V and J segments used are TRBV7-3 and TRBJ2-5; matching of 6 bases hints at TRBD2 as the D gene. The sequence derives from an adult with an advanced solid tumor such as melanoma, head and neck, liver or kidney cancer. This receptor carries the CDR3 CASSLSRTGVETQYF. The nucleotide sequence is given as TGTGCCAGCAGCTTGTCCCGGACGGGGGTCGAGACCCAGTACTTC.